These 17 T cell receptor beta chains were all obtained from the same sample, sequenced in a study of neoadjuvant anti-PD-1 for oral cavity cancer. Using immunoSEQ multiplex PCR, the repertoire was profiled, and TCRdb retains in-frame clones only, with some absent. The sample includes under 85,000 clones, about four fifths of them seen just once. Sequenced material: PBMCs, taken before nivolumab (anti-PD-1) treatment. The receptor set was obtained from a person aged 40 to 85 with oral cavity squamous cell carcinoma.

The genes are TRBV28 and TRBJ2-7; no reliable D call. The CDR3 is made up of 12 amino acids. The germline V gene encodes CDR1 MDHEN and CDR2 SYDVKM. Trimming took off 7 bases at V and 4 bases at J, with 11 bases between the two ends. CDR3 sequence reads: CASTGVGYEQYF. In DNA, the CDR3 is TGTGCCAGCACCGGTGTAGGGTACGAGCAGTACTTC.

The V call is TRBV5-6, the J call TRBJ2-1; no clear D. The CDR3 is 15 amino acids. Trimming left V 2 bases short and J 4 bases short, with 13 bases between. Per the germline V gene, CDR1 is SGHDT and CDR2 is YYEEEE. The CDR3 bases are TGTGCCAGCAGCTTCGGACGGAGCCCTTACAATGAGCAGTTCTTC. It is translated as CASSFGRSPYNEQFF.

The J gene is TRBJ2-3, the V gene TRBV6-6, with D perhaps being TRBD1 or TRBD2 (5 bases each). The CDR3 totals 16 residues. V lost 5 bases and J 5 bases, leaving 20 bases between the germline ends. CDR1 is MNHNY, CDR2 SVGAGI, per germline (reference sequence). The CDR3 DNA follows: TGTGCCAGCAGTCCCACCGGGACCCTAAATGGAGATACGCAGTATTTT. Protein sequence: CASSPTGTLNGDTQYF.

The V and J genes are TRBV20-1 and TRBJ1-1; weak D call: TRBD1 (5 bases). CDR1 and CDR2 from the germline V gene are DFQATT and SNEGSKA (reference sequence). This CDR3 is 8 amino acids long. V gave up 7 bases and J gave up 11 bases, with 8 bases separating them. Written as DNA, the CDR3 is TGCAGTGGCAGGGCTGCTTTCTTT. As protein: CSGRAAFF.

The J gene is TRBJ2-2, the V gene TRBV6-5, with D possibly TRBD2 on 7 matching bases. Trimming left V 8 bases short and J 4 bases short, with 14 bases between. The CDR3 has 14 residues. CDR1 and CDR2 from the germline V gene are MNHEY and SVGAGI. CDR3 region: CASGGAGLTGELFF. The CDR3 DNA is TGTGCCAGCGGGGGGGCAGGGCTCACCGGGGAGCTGTTTTTT.

The rearrangement uses TRBV7-3 and TRBJ2-1; 9 nucleotides align to TRBD2. The CDR3 spans 15 residues. Germline CDR1 and CDR2: SGHTA and FQGTGA. Losses at the gene ends were 1 base for V and 4 bases for J; bases not matched to a gene: 2. The DNA of the CDR3 is TGTGCCAGCAGCTTAAGCGGGAGGGCGTACAATGAGCAGTTCTTC. Translating gives CASSLSGRAYNEQFF.

The genes are TRBV5-4 and TRBJ2-7; the D is unclear. Germline values: CDR1 SGHNT, CDR2 YYREEE (reference sequence). V was shortened by 2 bases and J by 7 bases, with 13 bases between the two germline ends. This CDR3 region has 13 residues. CDR3 DNA sequence: TGTGCCAGCAGCTTTTCCGGAGCCCGTGAGCAGTACTTC. This sequence encodes CASSFSGAREQYF.

The CDR3 loop is CSAGLAVYNEQFF. CDR3 nucleotide sequence: TGCAGCGCTGGACTAGCGGTTTACAATGAGCAGTTCTTC. The genes are TRBV29-1 and TRBJ2-1; 10 nucleotides line up with TRBD2. This CDR3 has 13 amino acids. Germline V gives CDR1 SQVTM, CDR2 ANQGSEA. Trimming removed 7 bases from V and 4 bases from J; junction bases left unmatched: 4.

This chain links TRBV30 with TRBJ2-1; 11 bases map to TRBD2. From germline, CDR1 is GTSNPN and CDR2 SVGIG (reference sequence). The CDR3 contains 15 residues. V dropped 4 bases and J dropped 4; count of bases not matched to a gene: 6. The CDR3 nucleotides read TGTGCCTGGAAGGGGACTAGCGGAAAATACAATGAGCAGTTCTTC. Translation gives CAWKGTSGKYNEQFF.

The gene calls are TRBV19 and TRBJ2-7, with TRBD2 as a possible D gene (5 bases). V was clipped by 6 bases and J by 0 bases, with 18 bases between them. This CDR3 spans 16 amino acids. The germline V gene has CDR1 LNHDA and CDR2 SQIVND (reference sequence). The CDR3 here is CASRRAGADSSYEQYF. The CDR3 DNA sequence: TGTGCCAGTAGAAGGGCTGGAGCGGATAGCTCCTACGAGCAGTACTTC.

This clone was seen only a few times. The chain uses TRBV30 and TRBJ2-7; no definite D call. Germline assignment: CDR1 GTSNPN and CDR2 SVGIG (reference sequence). The CDR3 runs 13 residues. Deletions cut 5 bases from V and 3 bases from J, with 14 bases between. CDR3 nucleotides: TGTGCCTGGGCCCGAGGTCTCGACTACGAGCAGTACTTC. Translating gives CAWARGLDYEQYF.

V and J are TRBV7-8 and TRBJ2-7, with D possibly matching TRBD1 (6 bases). V lost 1 base and J lost 5, with 6 bases in between. CDR1 and CDR2 (germline): SGHVS, FQNEAQ. This CDR3 is 12 amino acids long. CDR3 region: CASSLDRDEQYF. In nucleotides, the CDR3 is TGTGCCAGCAGCTTAGACAGGGACGAGCAGTACTTC. Together with reference TRBV7-8 and TRBJ2-7, the CDR3 gives the full variable domain: GAGVSQSPRYKVAKRGQDVALRCDPISGHVSLFWYQQALGQGPEFLTYFQNEAQLDKSGLPSDRFFAERPEGSVSTLKIQRTQQEDSAVYLCASSLDRDEQYFGPGTRLTVT.

The J gene is TRBJ2-7, the V gene TRBV6-6; TRBD2 is a possible D gene (5 bases). The CDR3 runs to 16 residues. Trimming pared 3 bases from V and 3 bases from J, leaving 18 bases between. Germline V gene lookup returns CDR1 MNHNY and CDR2 SVGAGI (reference sequence). The DNA of the CDR3 is TGTGCCAGCAGTTATAGTCGTCCTCAAGAGGGCTACGAGCAGTACTTC. Translated, it gives CASSYSRPQEGYEQYF.

The rearrangement joins TRBV5-1 to TRBJ1-1, with D possibly being TRBD1 (6 bases). Germline assignment: CDR1 SGHRS and CDR2 YFSETQ. The CDR3 loop spans 14 amino acids. Between the trimmed V and J ends, which lost 1 base and 3 bases, there was a span of 10 bases. The CDR3 loop is CASSLYGQYTEAFF. The DNA for the CDR3 is TGCGCCAGCAGCTTGTACGGACAGTACACTGAAGCTTTCTTT.

V usage is TRBV5-1 and J usage is TRBJ2-5, with TRBD2 matching 14 bases. V trimming: 4 bases; J trimming: 5 bases; junction bases outside the gene matches: 4. The germline V gene encodes CDR1 SGHRS and CDR2 YFSETQ. This CDR3 contains 15 residues. CDR3 region: CASSPGLAGDETQYF. CDR3 sequence (DNA): TGCGCCAGCAGCCCGGGACTAGCGGGAGATGAGACCCAGTACTTC.

V and J are TRBV7-6 and TRBJ1-3; tentatively, D is TRBD1 (5 bases). Germline V lookup: CDR1 SGHVS, CDR2 FNYEAQ. Trimming removed 5 bases from V and 3 bases from J, with 8 bases in between. This CDR3 contains 13 residues. CDR3 DNA: TGTGCCAGCAGCCCTGACAGTGGAAACACCATATATTTT. It is translated as CASSPDSGNTIYF. The full variable domain, its missing parts supplied by reference TRBV7-6 and TRBJ1-3, is GAGVSQSPRYKVTKRGQDVALRCDPISGHVSLYWYRQALGQGPEFLTYFNYEAQQDKSGLPNDRFSAERPEGSISTLTIQRTEQRDSAMYRCASSPDSGNTIYFGEGSWLTVV.

J is TRBJ2-2 and V is TRBV5-1; a weak D match, TRBD2 (6 bases). Germline V CDR1 and CDR2: SGHRS, YFSETQ. CDR3 length: 16 residues. The V gene lost 3 bases and the J gene lost 1 base, with 13 bases spanning the gap. CDR3 nucleotide sequence: TGCGCCAGCAGCTCCCCAGCGGGCGGGAACACCGGGGAGCTGTTTTTT. Translating it yields CASSSPAGGNTGELFF. Filled out from reference TRBV5-1 and TRBJ2-2, the complete variable domain reads KAGVTQTPRYLIKTRGQQVTLSCSPISGHRSVSWYQQTPGQGLQFLFEYFSETQRNKGNFPGRFSGRQFSNSRSEMNVSTLELGDSALYLCASSSPAGGNTGELFFGEGSRLTVL.